These T cell receptor beta chains were read from a single sample in a study of long-term antiretroviral therapy in people with HIV. Only in-frame clones appear in the TCRdb table, and some are missing; sequencing was by immunoSEQ multiplex PCR. The sample holds some 17,000 clones; roughly 78% are singletons and the top ten take roughly 8%. The material was unsorted PBMCs, obtained at the start of antiretroviral therapy. These receptors all stem from a man younger than 45 with HIV. Both conserved end residues are part of each CDR3. The D gene is left open where the match is weak. Rows may omit the clone size; those that give it use once, few, many or a size class.

V gene,D gene,clone size,J gene,CDR3 protein,CDR3 DNA
TRBV7-2,TRBD2,.,TRBJ2-7,CASTQLAGTYEQYF,TGTGCCAGCACCCAGTTAGCGGGTACCTACGAGCAGTACTTC
TRBV30,.,.,TRBJ1-5,CAWSTTGDQPQHF,TGTGCCTGGAGTACCACGGGGGATCAGCCCCAGCATTTT
TRBV7-2,.,.,TRBJ2-3,CASSPGTSTDTQYF,TGTGCCAGCAGCCCCGGGACTAGCACAGATACGCAGTATTTT
TRBV12-5,.,once,TRBJ2-1,CASGLVYWTAFPSSYNEQFF,TGTGCTAGTGGTTTGGTATACTGGACAGCCTTTCCTAGCTCCTACAATGAGCAGTTCTTC
TRBV7-6,.,.,TRBJ2-7,CASSLLEGPYEQYF,TGTGCCAGCAGCTTACTCGAGGGACCCTACGAGCAGTACTTC
TRBV12-5,TRBD2,.,TRBJ2-2,CASGFSTSETTGELFF,TGTGCTAGTGGTTTCTCGACTAGCGAAACCACCGGGGAGCTGTTTTTT
TRBV19,TRBD1,once,TRBJ2-7,CATTPGTGGFEQYF,TGTGCCACCACACCCGGGACAGGGGGTTTCGAGCAGTACTTC
TRBV28,TRBD1,.,TRBJ2-7,CASSLYGDRLSYF,TGTGCCAGCAGTTTATATGGGGACAGATTAAGCTACTTC
TRBV28,TRBD1,.,TRBJ1-3,CASSSGTAGNTIYF,TGTGCCAGCAGTTCCGGGACAGCTGGAAACACCATATATTTT
TRBV7-8,.,.,TRBJ1-5,CASSSQLGRRHNQPQHF,TGTGCCAGCAGCTCCCAGTTAGGTAGGCGGCACAATCAGCCCCAGCATTTT
TRBV4-1,TRBD1,.,TRBJ2-3,CASSHPDRGTDTQYF,TGCGCCAGCAGCCATCCAGACAGGGGCACAGATACGCAGTATTTT
TRBV2,TRBD1,few,TRBJ2-7,CASSEGQAIYEQYF,TGTGCCAGCAGTGAGGGACAGGCTATCTACGAGCAGTACTTC
TRBV9,TRBD1,.,TRBJ2-2,CASSLGQGISGELFF,TGTGCCAGCAGCCTCGGACAGGGAATTTCCGGGGAGCTGTTTTTT
TRBV30,.,.,TRBJ2-3,CAWREAGGTDTQYF,TGTGCCTGGAGGGAGGCAGGGGGCACAGATACGCAGTATTTT